This record concerns one TCR beta chain sequence. Germline-derived CDR1 and CDR2 are MNHEY and SVGAGI. The V end was cut by 6 bases, the J end by 5 bases, with 16 bases between. The length of the CDR3 is 14 residues. Per the authors' pipeline: For nucleated cells, counts were estimated from reference gene primer amplification. Repertoires were generated with immunoSEQ multiplex PCR, while TCRdb's copy carries only in-frame clones and drops some. V and J calls and clone size are those listed in that table; D and trimming were worked out from the DNA. The sample holds 100,000 to 150,000 clones, about 76% seen once. This sample stems from a study of blood T cell repertoires in COVID-19. Study at large: COVID-19 samples, acute and convalescent, were from the United States, Italy and Spain. T cells, B-cell-depleted T cells, or PBMCs supplied cDNA or gDNA.

The receptor was derived from a woman aged 55-70 years with active or convalescent COVID-19. The sequenced sample consisted of peripheral blood. The chain uses TRBV6-5 and TRBJ1-2, with D possibly TRBD1 on 6 matching bases. The CDR3 reads CASRVGHEGYGYTF. The CDR3 nucleotides are TGTGCCAGCAGAGTGGGACACGAGGGGTATGGCTACACCTTC.